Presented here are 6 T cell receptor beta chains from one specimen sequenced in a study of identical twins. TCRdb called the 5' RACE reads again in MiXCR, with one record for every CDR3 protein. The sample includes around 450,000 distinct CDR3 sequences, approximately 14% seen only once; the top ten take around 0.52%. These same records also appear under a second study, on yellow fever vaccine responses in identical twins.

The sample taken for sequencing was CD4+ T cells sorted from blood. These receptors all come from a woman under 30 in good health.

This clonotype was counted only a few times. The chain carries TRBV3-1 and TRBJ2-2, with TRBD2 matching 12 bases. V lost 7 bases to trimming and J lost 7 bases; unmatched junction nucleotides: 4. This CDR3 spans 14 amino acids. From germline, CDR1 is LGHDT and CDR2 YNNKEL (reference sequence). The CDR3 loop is CASTRTSGNGELFF. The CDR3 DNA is TGTGCCAGCACCCGGACTAGCGGGAACGGGGAGCTGTTTTTT.

The CDR3 spells CSARAGGGSSYNEQFF. The CDR3 DNA reads TGCAGTGCTAGAGCGGGTGGGGGGAGCTCCTACAATGAGCAGTTCTTC. The chain has TRBV20-1 and TRBJ2-1, with D perhaps TRBD2 (6 bases). The germline V gene encodes CDR1 DFQATT and CDR2 SNEGSKA (reference sequence). CDR3 length equals 16 residues. Trimming removed 1 base from V and 0 bases from J, with 13 bases in between.

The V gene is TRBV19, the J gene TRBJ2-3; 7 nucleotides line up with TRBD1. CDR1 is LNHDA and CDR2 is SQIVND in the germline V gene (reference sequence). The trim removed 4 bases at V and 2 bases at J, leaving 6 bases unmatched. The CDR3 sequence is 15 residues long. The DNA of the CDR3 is TGTGCCAGTAGTACGGGACAGTCCGCCACAGATACGCAGTATTTT. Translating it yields CASSTGQSATDTQYF.

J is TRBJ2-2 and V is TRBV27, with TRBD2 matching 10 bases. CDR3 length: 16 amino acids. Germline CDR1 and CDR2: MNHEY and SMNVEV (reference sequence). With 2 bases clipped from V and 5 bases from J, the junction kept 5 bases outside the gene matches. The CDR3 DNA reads TGTGCCAGCAGTTTACTAGCGGGAGAGGGAACCGGGGAGCTGTTTTTT. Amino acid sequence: CASSLLAGEGTGELFF.

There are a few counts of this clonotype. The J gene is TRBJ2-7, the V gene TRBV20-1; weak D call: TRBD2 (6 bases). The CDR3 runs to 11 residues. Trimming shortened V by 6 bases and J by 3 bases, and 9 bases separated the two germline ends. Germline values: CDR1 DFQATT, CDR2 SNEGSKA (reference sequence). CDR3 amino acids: CSAEGNYEQYF. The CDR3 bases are TGCAGTGCGGAGGGAAACTACGAGCAGTACTTC.

The CDR3 DNA reads as TGTGCCAGCTCACGCTCGGGGACAGGGGTGGACGAGCAGTACTTC. The encoded protein is CASSRSGTGVDEQYF. V usage is TRBV18 and J usage is TRBJ2-7; TRBD1 agrees at 10 bases. The CDR3 contains 15 residues. The germline CDR1 and CDR2 sequences are KGHSH and LQKENI. V shed 4 bases, J shed 5 bases, and the junction held 8 bases outside the gene matches.